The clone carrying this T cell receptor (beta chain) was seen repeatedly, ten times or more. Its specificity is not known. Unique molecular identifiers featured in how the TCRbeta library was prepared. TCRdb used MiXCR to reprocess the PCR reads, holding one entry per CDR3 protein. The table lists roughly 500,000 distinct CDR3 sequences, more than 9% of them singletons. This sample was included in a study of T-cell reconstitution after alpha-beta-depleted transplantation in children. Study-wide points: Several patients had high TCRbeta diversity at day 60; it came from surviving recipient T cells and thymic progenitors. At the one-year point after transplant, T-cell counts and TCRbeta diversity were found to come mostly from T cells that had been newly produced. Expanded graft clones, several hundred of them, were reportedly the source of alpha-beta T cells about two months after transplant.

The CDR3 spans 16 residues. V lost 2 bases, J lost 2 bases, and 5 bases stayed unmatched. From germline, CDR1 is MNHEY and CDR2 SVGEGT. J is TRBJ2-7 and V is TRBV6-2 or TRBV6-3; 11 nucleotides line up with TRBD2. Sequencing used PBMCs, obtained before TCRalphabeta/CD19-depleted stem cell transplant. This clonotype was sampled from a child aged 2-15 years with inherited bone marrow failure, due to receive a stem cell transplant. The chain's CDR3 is CASSYPGLAATYEQYF. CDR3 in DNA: TGTGCCAGCAGTTACCCGGGACTAGCGGCCACCTACGAGCAGTACTTC.